The rows below give T cell receptor beta chains drawn from one sample of a study of shared clonotypes between healthy human individuals. Sequencing was performed with immunoSEQ multiplex PCR; in TCRdb, only in-frame clones are kept and a portion is missing. Among some 2.3 million clones listed, just over 90% were seen once. Sequenced sample: naive CD4+ T cells from PBMCs. These receptor sequences come from a man in his late teens or twenties in good health. Some clones in this sample may be carry-over from other donors' samples. Each CDR3 is given with its conserved first and last residue. The order of the fields is V gene, CDR3 length, clone size, J gene, D gene, CDR3 DNA, CDR3 protein. A D gene is named only where the DNA matches it firmly. Clone sizes are given selectively: once, few, many, or a class where the clone is expanded.

V gene: TRBV11-3
CDR3 length: 13
clone size: .
J gene: TRBJ2-7
D gene: .
CDR3 DNA: TGTGCCAGCAGCTTAGACAGGACCTACGAGCAGTACTTC
CDR3 protein: CASSLDRTYEQYF

V gene: TRBV5-1
CDR3 length: 16
clone size: .
J gene: TRBJ2-4
D gene: .
CDR3 DNA: TGCGCCAGCAGCCTTTCCGGGAGTCTAGCCAAAAACATTCAGTACTTC
CDR3 protein: CASSLSGSLAKNIQYF

V gene: TRBV10-3
CDR3 length: 13
clone size: few
J gene: TRBJ1-1
D gene: TRBD1
CDR3 DNA: TGTGCCATCAGAGGACAGGAGAACACTGAAGCTTTCTTT
CDR3 protein: CAIRGQENTEAFF

V gene: TRBV11-1
CDR3 length: 13
clone size: .
J gene: TRBJ2-2
D gene: .
CDR3 DNA: TGTGCCAGCAGCCATCGGCAAACCGGGGAGCTGTTTTTT
CDR3 protein: CASSHRQTGELFF

V gene: TRBV11-3
CDR3 length: 16
clone size: .
J gene: TRBJ2-1
D gene: .
CDR3 DNA: TGTGCCAGCAGCTCCGGATGGCGGAGGGGTTACAATGAGCAGTTCTTC
CDR3 protein: CASSSGWRRGYNEQFF

V gene: TRBV6-1
CDR3 length: 15
clone size: .
J gene: TRBJ2-7
D gene: .
CDR3 DNA: TGTGCCAGCAGTCCTAGGGACATCCGGTCCTACGAGCAGTACTTC
CDR3 protein: CASSPRDIRSYEQYF

V gene: TRBV11-2
CDR3 length: 16
clone size: .
J gene: TRBJ2-1
D gene: TRBD2
CDR3 DNA: TGTGCCAGCAGCTTAGGTTGGACTAGCGCCTCCGGTGAGCAGTTCTTC
CDR3 protein: CASSLGWTSASGEQFF

V gene: TRBV2
CDR3 length: 13
clone size: .
J gene: TRBJ2-1
D gene: .
CDR3 DNA: TGTGCCAGCAGTGATATTCCGGGAAACAACGGGTTCTTC
CDR3 protein: CASSDIPGNNGFF

V gene: TRBV18
CDR3 length: 17
clone size: .
J gene: TRBJ1-3
D gene: .
CDR3 DNA: TGTGCCAGCTCACCAGGGCAGGGGACTGGCACTGGAAACACCATATATTTT
CDR3 protein: CASSPGQGTGTGNTIYF

V gene: TRBV25-1
CDR3 length: 15
clone size: few
J gene: TRBJ2-2
D gene: TRBD1
CDR3 DNA: TGTGCCAGCAGTGGACGGACAGGGTTGTCCGGGGAGCTGTTTTTT
CDR3 protein: CASSGRTGLSGELFF

V gene: TRBV7-8
CDR3 length: 15
clone size: .
J gene: TRBJ2-2
D gene: .
CDR3 DNA: TGTGCCAGCAGCTTAGACGGGAGACCCACCGGGGAGCTGTTTTTT
CDR3 protein: CASSLDGRPTGELFF

V gene: TRBV14
CDR3 length: 19
clone size: once
J gene: TRBJ1-5
D gene: .
CDR3 DNA: TGTGCCAGCAGCCAGGCCCTCCGGGGCGTCAATCGGGCACATCAGCCCCAGCATTTT
CDR3 protein: CASSQALRGVNRAHQPQHF

V gene: TRBV28
CDR3 length: 16
clone size: .
J gene: TRBJ1-1
D gene: .
CDR3 DNA: TGTGCCAGCAGCCCCGGGGGGGTTGATATGAACACTGAAGCTTTCTTT
CDR3 protein: CASSPGGVDMNTEAFF

V gene: TRBV28
CDR3 length: 16
clone size: .
J gene: TRBJ2-2
D gene: TRBD1
CDR3 DNA: TGTGCCAGCAGCACGCCGGGACAGGGAGAGGCCGGGGAGCTGTTTTTT
CDR3 protein: CASSTPGQGEAGELFF

V gene: TRBV4-1
CDR3 length: 17
clone size: .
J gene: TRBJ2-5
D gene: .
CDR3 DNA: TGCGCCAGCAGCCAAGAACCGGAGGGAGGTGGTTGGGAGACCCAGTACTTC
CDR3 protein: CASSQEPEGGGWETQYF

V gene: TRBV7-2
CDR3 length: 14
clone size: .
J gene: TRBJ1-3
D gene: .
CDR3 DNA: TGTGCCAGCAGCTTTGGGCTTTCTGGAAACACCATATATTTT
CDR3 protein: CASSFGLSGNTIYF

V gene: TRBV5-1
CDR3 length: 13
clone size: .
J gene: TRBJ2-3
D gene: TRBD1
CDR3 DNA: TGCGCCAGCAGCTTGAACAGGGGCCATACGCAGTATTTT
CDR3 protein: CASSLNRGHTQYF

V gene: TRBV4-2
CDR3 length: 15
clone size: .
J gene: TRBJ1-2
D gene: .
CDR3 DNA: TGTGCCAGCAGCCAGGCTCAGACGGCTAACTATGGCTACACCTTC
CDR3 protein: CASSQAQTANYGYTF

V gene: TRBV7-9
CDR3 length: 15
clone size: .
J gene: TRBJ2-7
D gene: TRBD2
CDR3 DNA: TGTGCCAGCAGCTTGGGGGACTACATCGACTACGAGCAGTACTTC
CDR3 protein: CASSLGDYIDYEQYF

V gene: TRBV6-5
CDR3 length: 13
clone size: .
J gene: TRBJ2-7
D gene: TRBD1
CDR3 DNA: TGTGCCAGCACCCGGACAGGGGGCGGTGAGCAGTACTTC
CDR3 protein: CASTRTGGGEQYF

V gene: TRBV5-1
CDR3 length: 14
clone size: .
J gene: TRBJ1-2
D gene: .
CDR3 DNA: TGCGCCAGCAGCTGGGAGGACGCTCGCTATGGCTACACCTTC
CDR3 protein: CASSWEDARYGYTF

V gene: TRBV28
CDR3 length: 15
clone size: .
J gene: TRBJ2-7
D gene: TRBD2
CDR3 DNA: TGTGCCAGCAGTCCCCCCGGCGGGAGGTACTACGAGCAGTACTTC
CDR3 protein: CASSPPGGRYYEQYF

V gene: TRBV15
CDR3 length: 15
clone size: .
J gene: TRBJ2-7
D gene: TRBD1
CDR3 DNA: TGTGCCACCAGCAGAGCGCGGACAGGGAACTACGAGCAGTACTTC
CDR3 protein: CATSRARTGNYEQYF

V gene: TRBV7-9
CDR3 length: 11
clone size: .
J gene: TRBJ1-1
D gene: TRBD1
CDR3 DNA: TGTGCCAGCAGCCCCGGACAGGCAGCTTTCTTT
CDR3 protein: CASSPGQAAFF

V gene: TRBV7-2
CDR3 length: 16
clone size: once
J gene: TRBJ1-3
D gene: .
CDR3 DNA: TGTGCCAGCAGCTTAGCGCCAGGGAGCTCTGGAAACACCATATATTTT
CDR3 protein: CASSLAPGSSGNTIYF